The 21 T cell receptor beta chains reported below all come from one sample, sequenced in a study of long-term antiretroviral therapy in people with HIV. A v3.0 immunoSEQ assay was performed at survey level. The assay was immunoSEQ multiplex PCR, and TCRdb's table has in-frame clones only and misses some. The sample lists approximately 35,000 clones; about 74% were seen once. Sequences were derived from unsorted PBMCs, sampled 2 years after starting antiretroviral therapy. The receptor set was obtained from a woman aged 50 to 60 with HIV.

A single count supports this clone. V usage is TRBV5-6 and J usage is TRBJ2-1; 8 bases agree with TRBD2. Germline V gives CDR1 SGHDT, CDR2 YYEEEE. The ends lost 5 bases at V and 9 bases at J; junction bases unmatched: 7. This CDR3 region has 13 residues. The CDR3 sequence: CASRPGGVTEQFF. The CDR3 DNA sequence: TGTGCCAGCAGGCCGGGGGGGGTAACTGAGCAGTTCTTC.

The chain is built from TRBV7-2 and TRBJ1-5; D possibly corresponds to TRBD1 (6 bases). The CDR3 length is 14 residues. V lost 1 base, J lost 5 bases, and 9 bases lay in between. Germline-derived CDR1 and CDR2 are SGHTA and FQGNSA. The chain's CDR3 is CASSLGQVHQPQHF. DNA for the CDR3: TGTGCCAGCAGCTTAGGACAGGTCCATCAGCCCCAGCATTTT. The full variable domain, completed using reference TRBV7-2 and TRBJ1-5, is GAGVSQSPSNKVTEKGKDVELRCDPISGHTALYWYRQSLGQGLEFLIYFQGNSAPDKSGLPSDRFSAERTGGSVSTLTIQRTQQEDSAVYLCASSLGQVHQPQHFGDGTRLSIL.

The gene calls are TRBV5-6 and TRBJ1-3; TRBD1 might be the D (5 bases). Germline V gene data show CDR1 as SGHDT and CDR2 as YYEEEE. The CDR3 loop spans 14 amino acids. V lost 3 bases to trimming and J lost 0 bases, with 7 bases between them. The chain's CDR3 is CASSWGFSGNTIYF. The CDR3 nucleotides read TGTGCCAGCAGCTGGGGCTTCTCTGGAAACACCATATATTTT.

The chain uses TRBV10-2 and TRBJ1-2, with TRBD1 matching 7 bases. The CDR3 is 13 amino acids. V shed 8 bases and J 3 bases; nucleotides not matched to a gene: 6. Germline V CDR1 and CDR2: WSHSY, SAAADI. The CDR3 region has the DNA TGCGCCAGCTCACAGGGGATCGACTATGGCTACACCTTC. It specifies CASSQGIDYGYTF.

The chain recombines TRBV27 with TRBJ2-5, with D possibly matching TRBD2 (5 bases). The CDR3 has 14 residues. The V gene lost 2 bases and the J gene lost 0 bases, with 7 bases spanning the gap. Germline values: CDR1 MNHEY, CDR2 SMNVEV (reference sequence). The DNA for the CDR3 is TGTGCCAGCAGTTTAATCGGGGACCAAGAGACCCAGTACTTC. It codes for CASSLIGDQETQYF.

The count of this clone is one. This sequence joins TRBV11-3 and TRBJ2-2; tentatively, D is TRBD1 (5 bases). Deletions cut 5 bases from V and 3 bases from J, with 13 bases between. The CDR3 consists of 15 residues. Germline loops: CDR1 SGHNT, CDR2 YENEEA. The CDR3 DNA follows: TGTGCCAGCAGCCCCCCGCAGGGTGACACCGGGGAGCTGTTTTTT. Protein: CASSPPQGDTGELFF.

V gene TRBV5-5 combines with J gene TRBJ2-7; D uncertain. Germline CDR1 and CDR2: SGHKS and YYEKEE (reference sequence). This CDR3 contains 13 residues. V lost 0 bases, J lost 3 bases, and 7 bases lay in between. The CDR3 bases are TGTGCCAGCAGCTTGGCAGGTCTCTACGAGCAGTACTTC. This sequence encodes CASSLAGLYEQYF.

The chain has TRBV18 and TRBJ2-5; D is ambiguous. The CDR3 covers 13 residues. Germline V CDR1 and CDR2: KGHSH, LQKENI. The V end was cut by 4 bases, the J end by 0 bases, with 6 bases between. DNA for the CDR3: TGTGCCAGCTCACTATCGTACCAAGAGACCCAGTACTTC. This codes for CASSLSYQETQYF.

The chain has TRBV9 and TRBJ2-3; D is perhaps TRBD2 (5 bases). This CDR3 comprises 15 residues. Germline V lookup: CDR1 SGDLS, CDR2 YYNGEE. The germline V and J ends were trimmed by 0 bases and 1 base, with 9 bases remaining between them. CDR3 nucleotides: TGTGCCAGCAGCGTAGGGCTAGCCGGCACAGATACGCAGTATTTT. Residues: CASSVGLAGTDTQYF.

The gene calls are TRBV5-1 and TRBJ2-2; D remains unclear. Looked up from germline, CDR1 is SGHRS and CDR2 is YFSETQ. The CDR3 covers 12 residues. V lost 8 bases and J 5 bases, leaving 10 bases between the germline ends. This CDR3 reads CASTTPTGELFF. The CDR3 nucleotides read TGCGCCAGTACTACCCCGACCGGGGAGCTGTTTTTT. Filled out from reference TRBV5-1 and TRBJ2-2, the complete variable domain reads KAGVTQTPRYLIKTRGQQVTLSCSPISGHRSVSWYQQTPGQGLQFLFEYFSETQRNKGNFPGRFSGRQFSNSRSEMNVSTLELGDSALYLCASTTPTGELFFGEGSRLTVL.

The V gene is TRBV28, the J gene TRBJ1-5; D is perhaps TRBD1 (5 bases). Germline V CDR1 and CDR2: MDHEN, SYDVKM. This CDR3 comprises 13 residues. Deletions cut 6 bases from V and 0 bases from J, with 6 bases between. CDR3: CASRDSSNQPQHF. The DNA of the CDR3 is TGTGCCAGCAGAGACAGTAGCAATCAGCCCCAGCATTTT.

The chain couples TRBV5-4 to TRBJ2-3, with no clear D. The CDR3 totals 16 residues. Per germline, CDR1 SGHNT and CDR2 YYREEE (reference sequence). V shed 0 bases and J shed 0 bases, with 11 bases lying between them. Here the CDR3 DNA reads TGTGCCAGCAGCTTGGACGGCCTCACTAGCACAGATACGCAGTATTTT. As protein: CASSLDGLTSTDTQYF. The whole variable domain, filled in from reference TRBV5-4 and TRBJ2-3, reads ETGVTQSPTHLIKTRGQQVTLRCSSQSGHNTVSWYQQALGQGPQFIFQYYREEENGRGNFPPRFSGLQFPNYSSELNVNALELDDSALYLCASSLDGLTSTDTQYFGPGTRLTVL.

This clone is a singleton in its sample. The V call is TRBV4-1, the J call TRBJ1-4; 8 positions match TRBD1. The V gene end was trimmed by 4 bases and the J gene end by 5 bases; junction bases not matched to a gene: 12. This CDR3 has 17 residues. Germline assignment: CDR1 MGHRA and CDR2 YSYEKL. CDR3 bases: TGCGCCAGCAGCCCTTGGACAGGGTCACCCCTCAATGAAAAACTGTTTTTT. Protein product: CASSPWTGSPLNEKLFF.

This chain links TRBV12-5 with TRBJ2-5, with TRBD1 matching over 7 bases. CDR3 length: 14 amino acids. Germline V CDR1 and CDR2: LGHNT, FRNRAP. V lost 4 bases to trimming and J lost 5 bases; unmatched junction nucleotides: 7. In DNA form, the CDR3 reads TGTGCTAGTGGTTCGGCAGGGGGTATGGAGACCCAGTACTTC. It codes for CASGSAGGMETQYF.

This clone was counted a few times. The chain has TRBV19 and TRBJ1-5; 8 bases agree with TRBD1. The germline CDR1 and CDR2 sequences are LNHDA and SQIVND (reference sequence). The CDR3 covers 15 residues. V shed 7 bases and J 4 bases; nucleotides not matched to a gene: 9. The chain's CDR3 is CASTILQGANQPQHF. The DNA for the CDR3 is TGTGCCAGTACTATCTTGCAGGGGGCGAATCAGCCCCAGCATTTT.

This chain joins TRBV6-6 and TRBJ2-7, with 8 positions matching TRBD1. The trim removed 8 bases at V and 5 bases at J, leaving 11 bases unmatched. Germline CDR1 MNHNY, CDR2 SVGAGI (reference sequence). The CDR3 is 14 residues long. The DNA for the CDR3 is TGTGCCAGCGGAGTAGACAGGGGAAACCACGAGCAGTACTTC. Its protein product is CASGVDRGNHEQYF.

In regard to this clone: In the same sample, other DNA sequences code for this CDR3. The V gene is TRBV6-5, the J gene TRBJ1-1; D might be TRBD1 (6 bases). The germline gives CDR1 MNHEY, CDR2 SVGAGI. The CDR3 extends over 14 amino acids. Deletions cut 4 bases from V and 5 bases from J, with 14 bases between. The CDR3 loop is CASSSSRGNTEAFF. DNA for the CDR3: TGTGCCAGCAGTTCGAGCAGGGGAAATACTGAAGCTTTCTTT.

This chain links TRBV6-1 with TRBJ2-7, with D hard to call. The CDR3 length is 13 residues. Trimming pared 6 bases from V and 4 bases from J, leaving 13 bases between. CDR1 is MNHNS, CDR2 SASEGT, per germline. The CDR3 sequence is CASSLRQGYEQYF. The CDR3 DNA reads as TGTGCCAGCAGCCTTAGACAAGGATACGAGCAGTACTTC.

This clone appeared a single time. V is TRBV4-1 and J is TRBJ1-1; 11 bases align to TRBD1. The V segment lost 4 bases and the J segment 5 bases; nucleotides outside the gene matches: 3. Germline V gene data show CDR1 as MGHRA and CDR2 as YSYEKL. This CDR3 has 14 residues. The CDR3 spells CASSPGQGGTEAFF. The CDR3 DNA reads as TGCGCCAGCAGCCCGGGACAGGGGGGGACTGAAGCTTTCTTT.

CDR3 sequence (DNA): TGTGCCAGCAGCAAAGAAGGGACAGGACGATATTCACCCCTCCACTTT. Translating it yields CASSKEGTGRYSPLHF. This chain uses TRBV21-1 with TRBJ1-6; TRBD1 was called by the table and not checked on the DNA. TRBV21-1 corresponds to a pseudogene. The CDR3 contains 16 residues.

This clone was seen just once. The J gene is TRBJ2-5, the V gene TRBV5-1; possibly TRBD1 for D (6 bases). CDR3 size: 12 residues. The germline V gene has CDR1 SGHRS and CDR2 YFSETQ. Trimming took off 0 bases at V and 7 bases at J, with 7 bases between the two ends. The CDR3 DNA follows: TGCGCCAGCAGCTTGGAAGGGGGGACCCAGTACTTC. This codes for CASSLEGGTQYF.